This TCR beta chain was sequenced in a study of blood T cell repertoires in COVID-19. Study as a whole: From T cells, B-cell-depleted T cells, or PBMCs came the material, which was cDNA or gDNA.

Libraries were prepared by immunoSEQ multiplex PCR; TCRdb keeps only in-frame clonotypes and omits some of them. The sample shows about 200,000 clones, about 86% of them seen only once. Germline lookup yields CDR1 SNHLY and CDR2 FYNNEI. Losses at the gene ends were 2 bases for V and 13 bases for J; bases not matched to a gene: 6. CDR3 length equals 15 residues. This chain uses TRBV2 with TRBJ1-6; 12 nucleotides match TRBD1. The material sequenced was peripheral blood. The clonotype comes from a woman aged 70-85 years with acute or convalescent COVID-19. The CDR3 DNA reads TGTGCCAGCAGTGAACTCGGGACAGGGGGCATCCCCCTCCACTTT. Its translation is CASSELGTGGIPLHF.